The rows below give T cell receptor beta chains drawn from one sample of a study of graft-versus-host responses after intestinal transplantation. The table came from immunoSEQ multiplex PCR; TCRdb's copy has only in-frame clones and leaves some out. The sample consists of some 87,000 clones, around 90% of them appearing once. For these TCRs, the target antigens are not known. The sample in question was unstimulated CD4+ T cells sorted from spleen or lymph node cells, obtained before intestinal transplant. The receptors were gathered from a human donor who received an intestinal transplant. CDR3s include the opening cysteine and the closing phenylalanine or tryptophan. The D gene is left open where the match is weak. Clone size is given for some rows only: seen once, a few or many times, or a class if the clone is expanded.

few | . | TRBJ1-4 | TRBV5-6 | CASSLREKLFF | TGTGCCAGCAGCTTACGGGAAAAACTGTTTTTT
. | . | TRBJ1-5 | TRBV28 | CASSLWESGSNQPQHF | TGTGCCAGCAGTTTATGGGAGTCAGGAAGCAATCAGCCCCAGCATTTT
. | TRBD1 | TRBJ2-7 | TRBV2 | CASSEAQGAAEQYF | TGTGCCAGCAGTGAAGCGCAGGGGGCGGCCGAGCAGTACTTC
. | . | TRBJ2-1 | TRBV9 | CASSLDPTSYNEQFF | TGTGCTAGCAGCCTGGACCCAACTTCCTACAATGAGCAGTTCTTC
. | . | TRBJ1-2 | TRBV5-1 | CASSNSALNYGYTF | TGCGCCAGCAGCAATTCAGCTTTAAACTATGGCTACACCTTC
once | . | TRBJ2-6 | TRBV18 | CASSLASGANVLTF | TGTGCCAGCTCATTAGCTTCTGGGGCCAACGTCCTGACTTTC
. | . | TRBJ1-1 | TRBV2 | CASSEGVRTEAFF | TGTGCCAGCAGTGAAGGTGTCCGCACTGAAGCTTTCTTT
. | . | TRBJ2-1 | TRBV9 | CASSVWGSSYNEQFF | TGTGCCAGCAGCGTATGGGGGAGCTCCTACAATGAGCAGTTCTTC
. | . | TRBJ2-5 | TRBV5-3 | CARSLHEETQYF | TGTGCCAGAAGCCTACACGAAGAGACCCAGTACTTC
. | . | TRBJ1-1 | TRBV6-5 | CASSYSTEAVSKAFF | TGTGCCAGCAGTTACTCGACAGAGGCCGTCTCTAAAGCTTTCTTT
. | . | TRBJ1-3 | TRBV19 | CASSTPSVGASGNTIYF | TGTGCCAGTAGTACTCCCAGCGTCGGAGCCTCTGGAAACACCATATATTTT
. | TRBD2 | TRBJ2-3 | TRBV6-5 | CASSLAVSSTDTQYF | TGTGCCAGCAGCCTAGCGGTGTCTAGCACAGATACGCAGTATTTT
. | TRBD1 | TRBJ2-7 | TRBV19 | CASSIYGTGYYEQYF | TGTGCCAGTAGTATATACGGGACAGGGTACTACGAGCAGTACTTC
. | TRBD1 | TRBJ2-1 | TRBV18 | CASSPDRAGGEQFF | TGTGCCAGCTCACCGGACAGGGCTGGGGGTGAGCAGTTCTTC
. | . | TRBJ2-7 | TRBV6-5 | CASSRTADEQYF | TGTGCCAGCAGCCGAACGGCGGACGAGCAGTACTTC
. | . | TRBJ2-2 | TRBV30 | CAWSAQGTGELFF | TGTGCCTGGAGTGCACAGGGTACCGGGGAGCTGTTTTTT
. | TRBD2 | TRBJ2-7 | TRBV11-2 | CASSFGTSGSIEQYF | TGTGCCAGCAGCTTTGGTACTAGCGGGAGCATCGAGCAGTACTTC
once | . | TRBJ2-3 | TRBV9 | CASSVAPHGGTDTQYF | TGTGCCAGCAGCGTAGCTCCGCACGGAGGCACAGATACGCAGTATTTT
. | TRBD2 | TRBJ2-2 | TRBV4-1 | CASSDGRAGELFF | TGCGCCAGCAGCGACGGGAGGGCCGGGGAGCTGTTTTTT
. | TRBD2 | TRBJ2-1 | TRBV7-9 | CASSPVRASGVENEQFF | TGTGCCAGCAGCCCAGTGCGGGCTAGCGGGGTGGAGAATGAGCAGTTCTTC
. | . | TRBJ1-3 | TRBV10-3 | CAISELGAGPSGNTIYF | TGTGCCATCAGTGAGTTAGGCGCAGGGCCCTCTGGAAACACCATATATTTT
. | . | TRBJ1-2 | TRBV28 | CASTGSPGQNYGYTF | TGTGCCAGCACCGGGTCCCCGGGACAAAACTATGGCTACACCTTC
. | . | TRBJ1-1 | TRBV6-5 | CASSLVKNTEAFF | TGTGCCAGCAGTTTGGTTAAGAACACTGAAGCTTTCTTT
. | . | TRBJ2-2 | TRBV19 | CASSIQAGLTGELFF | TGTGCCAGTAGTATCCAGGCAGGTCTCACCGGGGAGCTGTTTTTT
. | TRBD2 | TRBJ2-7 | TRBV6-6 | CASRAGGLYEQYF | TGTGCCAGCAGAGCGGGAGGGTTATACGAGCAGTACTTC
. | . | TRBJ1-5 | TRBV7-9 | CASSPNFGADGNQPQHF | TGTGCCAGCAGCCCTAACTTTGGGGCAGATGGAAATCAGCCCCAGCATTTT
. | . | TRBJ2-3 | TRBV23-1 | CASSPNDRDTPFSTDTQYF | TGCGCCAGCAGCCCAAACGACCGGGACACCCCTTTTTCCACAGATACGCAGTATTTT
. | TRBD2 | TRBJ2-3 | TRBV19 | CASSGRAGLDTQYF | TGTGCCAGTAGCGGGAGGGCCGGATTAGATACGCAGTATTTT
. | . | TRBJ2-1 | TRBV6-5 | CASSAPREQFF | TGTGCCAGCAGTGCCCCCCGGGAGCAGTTCTTC
. | . | TRBJ2-7 | TRBV5-1 | CASSLAGRLAYEQYF | TGCGCCAGCAGCTTGGCCGGCAGGTTGGCCTACGAGCAGTACTTC
. | . | TRBJ2-5 | TRBV30 | CAWSPSSETQYF | TGTGCCTGGAGTCCCTCTTCTGAGACCCAGTACTTC
once | TRBD2 | TRBJ2-1 | TRBV7-7 | CASSQGLAGGYNEQFF | TGTGCCAGCAGCCAAGGTCTAGCGGGAGGGTACAATGAGCAGTTCTTC
few | TRBD1 | TRBJ1-5 | TRBV4-1 | CASSQLAGTGAGNQPQHF | TGCGCCAGCAGCCAACTTGCCGGGACAGGGGCTGGCAATCAGCCCCAGCATTTT
. | . | TRBJ2-1 | TRBV15 | CAIPGFSYNEQFF | TGTGCCATACCAGGGTTCTCCTACAATGAGCAGTTCTTC
few | . | TRBJ1-2 | TRBV19 | CASSIDGRSYGYTF | TGTGCCAGTAGTATAGACGGCAGGAGTTATGGCTACACCTTC
few | . | TRBJ2-5 | TRBV9 | CASSVGLSGTETQYF | TGTGCCAGCAGCGTAGGCTTGAGCGGAACGGAGACCCAGTACTTC
. | . | TRBJ2-7 | TRBV29-1 | CSVVRGLDEQYF | TGCAGCGTAGTCCGGGGGTTAGACGAGCAGTACTTC
. | . | TRBJ2-1 | TRBV19 | CASSIVGRLSVGINEQFF | TGTGCCAGTAGTATCGTAGGACGCCTATCGGTGGGTATCAATGAGCAGTTCTTC
. | TRBD2 | TRBJ2-5 | TRBV30 | CAWSPWTSGAQETQYF | TGTGCCTGGAGTCCTTGGACTAGCGGAGCGCAAGAGACCCAGTACTTC
. | . | TRBJ2-3 | TRBV27 | CASSPRTLTDTQYF | TGTGCCAGCAGTCCCAGGACCCTCACAGATACGCAGTATTTT
. | . | TRBJ2-5 | TRBV7-7 | CASSPSGRGETQYF | TGTGCCAGCAGCCCCAGCGGTCGCGGGGAGACCCAGTACTTC
. | . | TRBJ2-5 | TRBV7-2 | CASSLIGETQYF | TGTGCCAGCAGCTTAATAGGGGAGACCCAGTACTTC
. | . | TRBJ1-4 | TRBV30 | CAWSVRNNEKLFF | TGTGCCTGGAGTGTACGGAATAATGAAAAACTGTTTTTT
. | . | TRBJ1-1 | TRBV30 | CAWMAGRVTEAFF | TGTGCCTGGATGGCAGGGAGGGTCACTGAAGCTTTCTTT
. | . | TRBJ2-5 | TRBV28 | CASSFNFGATGQETQYF | TGTGCCAGCAGTTTTAATTTCGGCGCGACGGGACAAGAGACCCAGTACTTC
. | . | TRBJ1-2 | TRBV2 | CAGVRDPLLGGYTF | TGTGCCGGAGTACGGGACCCTCTACTGGGGGGCTACACCTTC
. | TRBD2 | TRBJ2-3 | TRBV5-1 | CASSPLARPPTDTQYF | TGCGCCAGCAGCCCACTAGCGAGACCCCCCACAGATACGCAGTATTTT
. | . | TRBJ2-2 | TRBV11-3 | CASSPLQGTGELFF | TGTGCCAGCAGCCCCCTGCAGGGCACCGGGGAGCTGTTTTTT
. | TRBD1 | TRBJ1-6 | TRBV27 | CASRFMAPGQGYSPLHF | TGTGCCAGCAGATTTATGGCCCCGGGACAGGGATATTCACCCCTCCACTTT
. | . | TRBJ2-3 | TRBV7-6 | CASSLARPYTQYF | TGTGCCAGCAGCTTAGCGCGGCCCTATACGCAGTATTTT
. | TRBD1 | TRBJ2-2 | TRBV5-1 | CASSRLPGQGTGELFF | TGCGCCAGCAGCCGGCTACCGGGACAGGGTACCGGGGAGCTGTTTTTT